Many counts were recorded for the clone carrying this T cell receptor (beta chain). What it recognizes is unknown. This record belongs to a study of T cells in Graves' hyperthyroidism and ophthalmopathy. Study-level findings and limits: Ophthalmopathy stood apart from stable hyperthyroidism in a 13 V-J model.

RNA transcripts provided the source from which TCR beta CDR3 regions were amplified. Researchers ran a first-round RT-PCR on the TCR CDR3 using the HTBI primer set. TCRdb redid the calling of the multiplex PCR reads with MiXCR, one entry per CDR3 protein. The sample consists of roughly 580,000 distinct CDR3 sequences, over 11% of them appearing once. V was clipped by 1 base and J by 5 bases, with 16 bases between them. The CDR3 runs to 16 residues. Germline-derived CDR1 and CDR2 are MNHEY and SVGAGI. The specimen sequenced was blood. The chain combines TRBV6-5 with TRBJ2-3; D is possibly TRBD2 (6 bases). The TCR sequence derives from a woman in her twenties or thirties with Graves' hyperthyroidism that later progressed to Graves' ophthalmopathy. CDR3 residues: CASSYYPGASQDTQYF. The CDR3 DNA sequence: TGTGCCAGCAGTTACTACCCGGGAGCCAGTCAAGATACGCAGTATTTT.